One and the same sample provided the 22 T cell receptor beta chains below, sequenced in a study of cytomegalovirus exposure and HLA in healthy donors. The PCR made use of 60 Vbeta and 13 Jbeta primers. Using immunoSEQ multiplex PCR, the repertoire was profiled, and TCRdb retains in-frame clones only, with some absent. Here the sample spans 200,000 to 250,000 clones, 70% to 85% being singletons. The sequenced sample consisted of PBMCs. The receptors were sampled from a man aged 45 to 65 in good health and CMV-seronegative.

The CDR3 DNA reads as TGTGCCAGCAGCTCCAGCTATGGCTACACCTTC. Protein product: CASSSSYGYTF. The V call is TRBV7-8, the J call TRBJ1-2; D ambiguous. The V gene lost 4 bases and the J gene lost 4 bases, with 4 bases spanning the gap. The CDR3 totals 11 residues. Germline V gene lookup returns CDR1 SGHVS and CDR2 FQNEAQ.

The gene calls are TRBV9 and TRBJ2-3; 7 bases agree with TRBD2. Germline V gene sequence: CDR1 SGDLS, CDR2 YYNGEE. The CDR3 runs to 17 residues. After removal of 0 bases from V and 0 bases from J, the junction contained 7 bases not matched to a gene. The CDR3 loop reads CASSVGGGQLSTDTQYF. The CDR3 DNA is TGTGCCAGCAGCGTAGGGGGGGGTCAGTTAAGCACAGATACGCAGTATTTT. The complete variable domain, with remaining parts taken from reference TRBV9 and TRBJ2-3, reads DSGVTQTPKHLITATGQRVTLRCSPRSGDLSVYWYQQSLDQGLQFLIQYYNGEERAKGNILERFSAQQFPDLHSELNLSSLELGDSALYFCASSVGGGQLSTDTQYFGPGTRLTVL.

The gene calls are TRBV7-9 and TRBJ2-1; 16 bases fit TRBD2. The CDR3 totals 16 residues. Germline lookup yields CDR1 SEHNR and CDR2 FQNEAQ (reference sequence). J gave up 5 bases and V 5 bases, and 3 bases lay outside the gene matches. As DNA, the CDR3 is TGTGCCAGCAGCACCGGGACTAGCGGGAGGGACAATGAGCAGTTCTTC. It translates to CASSTGTSGRDNEQFF.

This clone has just a few counts. The rearrangement links TRBV2 to TRBJ2-3, with 11 bases lining up with TRBD1. The CDR3 has 15 residues. Trimming at V came to 1 base and at J to 4 bases, leaving 1 base not matched to a gene. Germline values: CDR1 SNHLY, CDR2 FYNNEI. The CDR3 DNA follows: TGTGCCAGCAGTGAAGGGACAGGGGGCCCAGATACGCAGTATTTT. Protein: CASSEGTGGPDTQYF.

V gene TRBV15 combines with J gene TRBJ2-2, with D unclear. The CDR3 is made up of 15 amino acids. From germline, CDR1 is LNHNV and CDR2 YYDKDF (reference sequence). Trimming took 0 bases from V and 2 from J, leaving 7 bases between them. CDR3 DNA: TGTGCCACCAGCAGAGAAATTCGTAACACCGGGGAGCTGTTTTTT. This translates into CATSREIRNTGELFF.

V is TRBV27 and J is TRBJ2-2; TRBD2 matches at 7 bases. V lost 6 bases, J lost 3 bases, and 7 bases stayed unmatched. This CDR3 contains 15 residues. Germline values: CDR1 MNHEY, CDR2 SMNVEV (reference sequence). The CDR3 sequence: CASSPGTIYTGELFF. CDR3 DNA sequence: TGTGCCAGCAGCCCCGGGACTATCTACACCGGGGAGCTGTTTTTT.

J is TRBJ2-5 and V is TRBV5-5; 9 bases are shared with TRBD2. Germline CDR1 and CDR2: SGHKS and YYEKEE (reference sequence). V shed 6 bases, J shed 0 bases, and the junction held 9 bases outside the gene matches. CDR3 length: 16 residues. As DNA, the CDR3 is TGTGCCAGCATCGGAAGCGCGGGAGGGTACCAAGAGACCCAGTACTTC. It codes for CASIGSAGGYQETQYF.

The chain has TRBV30 and TRBJ1-5, with D perhaps TRBD1 (6 bases). The CDR3 loop spans 14 amino acids. From germline, CDR1 is GTSNPN and CDR2 SVGIG (reference sequence). With 1 base removed from V and 2 bases from J, the gap between germline ends came to 9 bases. The CDR3, as DNA: TGTGCCTGGAGTGCTGGACAGCGCAATCAGCCCCAGCATTTT. This translates into CAWSAGQRNQPQHF.

This chain links TRBV19 with TRBJ2-2; possible D gene TRBD2, 6 bases. The CDR3 consists of 15 residues. The germline CDR1 and CDR2 sequences are LNHDA and SQIVND (reference sequence). The germline V and J ends were trimmed by 3 bases and 6 bases, with 14 bases remaining between them. CDR3 nucleotides: TGTGCCAGTAGTATCCTCCTAGCGAGGGCCGGGGAGCTGTTTTTT. Its protein product is CASSILLARAGELFF.

In nucleotides, the CDR3 is TGTGCCAGCAGGAGACTAGAAAGCTCCTACAATGAGCAGTTCTTC. Translated: CASRRLESSYNEQFF. The chain carries TRBV27 and TRBJ2-1; D perhaps matches TRBD2 (6 bases). Germline CDR1 and CDR2: MNHEY and SMNVEV (reference sequence). There are 15 residues in the CDR3. V lost 6 bases and J 0 bases, leaving 12 bases between the germline ends.

The chain carries TRBV30 and TRBJ1-5; D possibly corresponds to TRBD1 (5 bases). Per the germline V gene, CDR1 is GTSNPN and CDR2 is SVGIG (reference sequence). The CDR3 covers 14 residues. V was shortened by 4 bases and J by 1 base, with 11 bases between the two germline ends. The CDR3 spells CAWKEGLSNQPQHF. The CDR3 bases are TGTGCCTGGAAGGAGGGACTGAGCAATCAGCCCCAGCATTTT.

The chain carries TRBV4-2 and TRBJ2-5; weak D call: TRBD2 (5 bases). The CDR3 totals 15 residues. Germline CDR1 reads LGHNA; CDR2 reads YNFKEQ. With 0 bases removed from V and 4 bases from J, the gap between germline ends came to 12 bases. The CDR3 spells CASSQERTRLETQYF. For the CDR3, the DNA is TGTGCCAGCAGCCAAGAACGCACTAGGCTAGAGACCCAGTACTTC.

The table lists this clone with a few counts. The rearrangement links TRBV6-5 to TRBJ2-3; a possible D gene is TRBD1 (5 bases). Germline values: CDR1 MNHEY, CDR2 SVGAGI. V gave up 7 bases and J gave up 3 bases, with 14 bases separating them. The CDR3 totals 14 residues. CDR3 sequence: CASTPQGGTDTQYF. The CDR3, as DNA: TGTGCCAGCACCCCCCAGGGCGGTACAGATACGCAGTATTTT.

The rearrangement links TRBV28 to TRBJ2-7, with 9 positions matching TRBD1. V was pared by 5 bases and J by 1 base, with 9 bases of the junction left unmatched. This CDR3 region has 16 residues. Germline-derived CDR1 and CDR2 are MDHEN and SYDVKM. CDR3 in amino acids: CASSRRGGTGSYEQYF. The CDR3, as DNA: TGTGCCAGCAGTCGTCGGGGAGGGACAGGGTCCTACGAGCAGTACTTC.

The chain recombines TRBV7-9 with TRBJ1-1; D possibly corresponds to TRBD1 (5 bases). This CDR3 is built from 14 residues. Germline V gene lookup returns CDR1 SEHNR and CDR2 FQNEAQ (reference sequence). V was cut by 1 base and J by 6 bases, with 12 bases left in between. The DNA for the CDR3 is TGTGCCAGCAGCTTAGTAATGGGGGGAGCTGAAGCTTTCTTT. Translating gives CASSLVMGGAEAFF.

The genes are TRBV30 and TRBJ2-3; tentatively, D is TRBD1 (5 bases). CDR1 is GTSNPN, CDR2 SVGIG, per germline (reference sequence). The CDR3 has 12 amino acids. Trimming cost V 3 bases and J 2 bases, with 6 bases left between them. The CDR3 reads CAWRGVTDTQYF. CDR3 nucleotides: TGTGCCTGGAGAGGGGTCACAGATACGCAGTATTTT.

The chain combines TRBV30 with TRBJ2-3, with D tentatively TRBD2 (5 bases). CDR1 and CDR2 from the germline V gene are GTSNPN and SVGIG (reference sequence). Trimming cost V 5 bases and J 1 base, with 10 bases left between them. The CDR3 covers 13 residues. This CDR3 is CAWGGSGTDTQYF. The CDR3 DNA reads TGTGCCTGGGGCGGGTCGGGCACAGATACGCAGTATTTT. The full variable domain, in which reference TRBV30 and TRBJ2-3 provide the parts outside the CDR3, is SQTIHQWPATLVQPVGSPLSLECTVEGTSNPNLYWYRQAAGRGLQLLFYSVGIGQISSEVPQNLSASRPQDRQFILSSKKLLLSDSGFYLCAWGGSGTDTQYFGPGTRLTVL.

The chain uses TRBV5-1 and TRBJ2-5, with TRBD2 as a possible D gene (6 bases). Germline V gene sequence: CDR1 SGHRS, CDR2 YFSETQ. The CDR3 extends over 12 amino acids. With 4 bases removed from V and 5 bases from J, the gap between germline ends came to 9 bases. The CDR3 bases are TGCGCCAGCAGCCGGGACTTCGAGACCCAGTACTTC. Protein: CASSRDFETQYF.

This clone was observed a few times. The chain carries TRBV11-2 and TRBJ2-5; 9 bases line up with TRBD1. Germline CDR1 and CDR2: SGHAT and FQNNGV. This CDR3 has 15 residues. J gave up 5 bases and V 3 bases, and 7 bases lay outside the gene matches. CDR3 sequence reads: CASSFYRGREETQYF. In DNA form, the CDR3 reads TGTGCCAGCAGCTTTTACAGGGGGCGTGAGGAGACCCAGTACTTC.

J is TRBJ2-1 and V is TRBV13; 8 bases match TRBD1. CDR1 and CDR2 (germline): PRHDT, FYEKMQ (reference sequence). V trimming: 8 bases; J trimming: 1 base; junction bases outside the gene matches: 7. There are 15 residues in the CDR3. This CDR3 is CASSETGGSYNEQFF. The CDR3 nucleotides read TGTGCCAGCTCGGAAACAGGGGGTTCCTACAATGAGCAGTTCTTC.

The chain combines TRBV12-5 with TRBJ2-7, with unresolved D. In germline, CDR1 is LGHNT, CDR2 FRNRAP. This CDR3 has 15 residues. Trimming left V 5 bases short and J 0 bases short, with 14 bases between. The CDR3 nucleotides are TGTGCTAGTGGTAGCTCACTTCTCGCCTCCTACGAGCAGTACTTC. Translating it yields CASGSSLLASYEQYF.

This clone was seen a single time. The chain links TRBV7-9 to TRBJ2-5, with a possible D match to TRBD2 (6 bases). This CDR3 is 16 amino acids long. Per the germline V gene, CDR1 is SEHNR and CDR2 is FQNEAQ (reference sequence). V was pared by 6 bases and J by 2 bases, with 19 bases between. CDR3 loop: CASSHWAGRDQETQYF. CDR3 DNA sequence: TGTGCCAGCAGTCATTGGGCGGGGCGAGATCAAGAGACCCAGTACTTC.